Below, 24 T cell receptor beta chains from the same sample are listed, as sequenced in a study of CD8+CD57+ T cells in acquired aplastic anemia. According to the study, genomic DNA was the template for TCR beta VDJ and CDR3 profiling. Using its own MiXCR run on the reads, TCRdb lists one record per CDR3 protein. Altogether 200,000 to 250,000 distinct CDR3 sequences are present, 34% being singletons, with the ten largest covering approximately 1.2%. Sequenced: sorted CD4+, CD8+, or CD8+CD57+ T cells (not recorded which) from PBMCs. These receptors were taken from a human donor in good health, serving as a control.

At least ten counts were recorded for this clonotype. The chain recombines TRBV2 with TRBJ2-7; D call uncertain. The CDR3 runs to 13 residues. V was shortened by 5 bases and J by 2 bases, with 10 bases between the two germline ends. The germline V gene has CDR1 SNHLY and CDR2 FYNNEI. CDR3 nucleotide sequence: TGTGCCAGCAGTCAGACTGGAACCTACGAGCAGTACTTC. Its protein product is CASSQTGTYEQYF.

This clonotype was counted a few times. This rearrangement joins TRBV2 to TRBJ1-2, with D perhaps TRBD1 (6 bases). CDR3 length: 15 amino acids. Germline V lookup: CDR1 SNHLY, CDR2 FYNNEI. V was shortened by 7 bases and J by 5 bases, with 20 bases between the two germline ends. As DNA, the CDR3 is TGTGCCAGCAAAATAGTGGGGGGCGCCGCGTATGGCTACACCTTC. Its translation is CASKIVGGAAYGYTF.

V usage is TRBV7-2 and J usage is TRBJ1-1; D may be TRBD1 (5 bases). From germline, CDR1 is SGHTA and CDR2 FQGNSA. Between the trimmed V and J ends, which lost 7 bases and 6 bases, there was a span of 18 bases. The CDR3 covers 14 residues. CDR3: CASTYFDSGSEAFF. CDR3 bases: TGTGCCAGCACTTATTTCGACAGTGGTTCTGAAGCTTTCTTT.

This clonotype is a singleton in its sample. The V call is TRBV6-2 or TRBV6-3, the J call TRBJ1-2; D is unresolved. Germline values: CDR1 MNHEY, CDR2 SVGEGT. The CDR3 contains 13 residues. Trimming removed 6 bases from V and 5 bases from J, with 13 bases in between. CDR3 sequence (DNA): TGTGCCAGCAGCTCCGGAGCGTATTATGGCTACACCTTC. Amino acid sequence: CASSSGAYYGYTF.

This clonotype was detected ten times or more. This chain joins TRBV3-1 and TRBJ1-2, with 7 bases aligning to TRBD1. Looked up from germline, CDR1 is LGHDT and CDR2 is YNNKEL (reference sequence). The CDR3 totals 14 residues. The J segment lost 8 bases and the V segment lost 2 bases, leaving 8 bases of the junction unmatched. The CDR3 is CASSQPDRAGGYTF. The CDR3 DNA reads TGTGCCAGCAGCCAACCCGACAGGGCGGGAGGCTACACCTTC.

CDR3 amino acids: CSALAEYLTDTQYF. CDR3 sequence (DNA): TGCAGTGCTCTAGCGGAGTACCTCACAGATACGCAGTATTTT. This sequence joins TRBV20-1 and TRBJ2-3, with 7 bases matching TRBD2. Germline lookup yields CDR1 DFQATT and CDR2 SNEGSKA (reference sequence). J was trimmed by 2 bases and V by 5 bases; bases with no gene match: 7. This CDR3 spans 14 amino acids.

Many counts were recorded for this clonotype. V and J are TRBV19 and TRBJ1-6, with 7 bases fitting TRBD1. The V segment lost 9 bases and the J segment 2 bases; nucleotides outside the gene matches: 10. The CDR3 has 16 residues. Germline V gene data show CDR1 as LNHDA and CDR2 as SQIVND (reference sequence). CDR3 in DNA: TGTGCCAGCCGGGACAGCGGGAGGACCTATAATTCACCCCTCCACTTT. The encoded protein is CASRDSGRTYNSPLHF.

V usage is TRBV25-1 and J usage is TRBJ1-6; a possible D gene is TRBD1 (5 bases). Looked up from germline, CDR1 is MGHDK and CDR2 is SYGVNS. The CDR3 is made up of 15 amino acids. V lost 1 base, J lost 10 bases, and 14 bases lay in between. CDR3 protein: CASSEFRAGRSPLHF. In DNA, the CDR3 is TGTGCCAGCAGTGAATTTAGGGCAGGGCGATCACCCCTCCACTTT.

This clonotype was found many times. CDR3: CASSQGDGGATQYF. For the CDR3, the DNA is TGTGCCAGCAGCCAAGGGGACGGGGGGGCTACGCAGTATTTT. V is TRBV4-2 and J is TRBJ2-3; 8 bases fit TRBD2. The length of the CDR3 is 14 residues. The ends lost 1 base at V and 8 bases at J; junction bases unmatched: 5. CDR1 is LGHNA, CDR2 YNFKEQ, per germline.

On this clonotype: A much more abundant neighbour one base away suggests this may be a read error. The chain is built from TRBV9 and TRBJ1-2; D ambiguous. CDR1 is SGDLS and CDR2 is YYNGEE in the germline V gene. V was cut by 0 bases and J by 0 bases, with 12 bases left in between. This CDR3 region has 16 residues. CDR3 region: CASSVGAGLANYGYTF. CDR3 nucleotides: TGTGCCAGCAGCGTAGGGGCAGGCCTCGCTAACTATGGCTACACCTTC.

Many counts were recorded for this clonotype. V is TRBV20-1 and J is TRBJ2-7; either TRBD1 or TRBD2 may supply D (5 bases each). The CDR3 contains 14 residues. Germline CDR1 reads DFQATT; CDR2 reads SNEGSKA (reference sequence). Between the trimmed V and J ends, which lost 6 bases and 2 bases, there was a span of 17 bases. The CDR3: CSAQVEGRTYEQYF. CDR3 DNA sequence: TGCAGTGCACAAGTCGAGGGACGTACCTACGAGCAGTACTTC.

This clonotype was detected ten times or more. The rearrangement links TRBV5-1 to TRBJ2-7, with TRBD2 as a possible D gene (5 bases). The CDR3 has 14 residues. Looked up from germline, CDR1 is SGHRS and CDR2 is YFSETQ. V was clipped by 2 bases and J by 4 bases, with 13 bases between them. CDR3 DNA sequence: TGCGCCAGCAGCTTCGGAGGTCTAGGGTACGAGCAGTACTTC. Protein sequence: CASSFGGLGYEQYF.

This clonotype was seen only a few times. This chain joins TRBV20-1 and TRBJ2-1; 13 bases map to TRBD2. Germline values: CDR1 DFQATT, CDR2 SNEGSKA (reference sequence). The V gene end was trimmed by 4 bases and the J gene end by 4 bases; junction bases not matched to a gene: 4. The CDR3 sequence is 15 residues long. The CDR3 DNA sequence: TGCAGTGCTACCCGGACTAGCGGGAGTTACAATGAGCAGTTCTTC. Residues: CSATRTSGSYNEQFF.

As regards this clonotype: A read error may be the cause here, since a much bigger clone is one base away. The CDR3 ends on some other residue instead of the conserved phenylalanine or tryptophan, so this is likely a read error. The chain recombines TRBV5-1 with TRBJ1-1; weak D call: TRBD1 (6 bases). The ends were cut back, 2 bases at V and 4 bases at J, with 12 bases in the middle. The CDR3 length is 14 residues. In germline, CDR1 is SGHRS, CDR2 YFSETQ. The CDR3 bases are TGCGCCAGCAGCTTACAGGGAGATGGCACTGAAGCTTTCCTT. Translation gives CASSLQGDGTEAFL.

At least ten counts were recorded for this clonotype. The chain is built from TRBV20-1 and TRBJ2-5, with TRBD2 matching 9 bases. The CDR3 is 13 residues long. CDR1 DFQATT and CDR2 SNEGSKA come from the germline V gene (reference sequence). V lost 6 bases to trimming and J lost 5 bases; unmatched junction nucleotides: 7. CDR3 region: CSAPGLAGETQYF. As DNA, the CDR3 is TGCAGTGCACCGGGACTAGCCGGTGAGACCCAGTACTTC.

This clonotype was detected only once. This sequence joins TRBV4-1 and TRBJ2-7, with 7 bases matching TRBD1. Germline V gives CDR1 MGHRA, CDR2 YSYEKL. This CDR3 comprises 19 residues. V lost 4 bases to trimming and J lost 1 base; unmatched junction nucleotides: 19. The chain's CDR3 is CASSPRSRAGGTYSYEQYF. The CDR3 DNA reads TGCGCCAGCAGCCCACGTTCTAGGGCAGGGGGTACTTATTCCTACGAGCAGTACTTC.

This sequence joins TRBV11-2 and TRBJ2-7; 11 bases agree with TRBD2. The V and J ends lost 5 bases and 6 bases, in that order; junction bases with no gene match: 18. The CDR3 length is 18 residues. Germline V lookup: CDR1 SGHAT, CDR2 FQNNGV. CDR3 region: CASSRQRNIAGGSGEQYF. CDR3 in DNA: TGTGCCAGCAGCAGACAACGGAACATAGCGGGGGGGTCCGGCGAGCAGTACTTC.

This rearrangement joins TRBV20-1 to TRBJ2-1; the D gene is possibly TRBD2 (6 bases). Germline assignment: CDR1 DFQATT and CDR2 SNEGSKA (reference sequence). V was cut by 6 bases and J by 13 bases, with 19 bases left in between. The CDR3 totals 12 residues. This CDR3 reads CSAHRMGTGQFF. CDR3 nucleotide sequence: TGCAGTGCCCACAGGATGGGGACTGGCCAGTTCTTC.

This clonotype was recorded many times. The chain combines TRBV15 with TRBJ2-3; 7 bases map to TRBD1. The CDR3 runs 16 residues. With 8 bases clipped from V and 4 bases from J, the junction kept 15 bases outside the gene matches. Germline V gene lookup returns CDR1 LNHNV and CDR2 YYDKDF (reference sequence). CDR3 bases: TGTGCCACCGGTCGGGGTTCTCAGGGGGTTTCAGATACGCAGTATTTT. Translation: CATGRGSQGVSDTQYF. The full variable domain, in which reference TRBV15 and TRBJ2-3 provide the parts outside the CDR3, is DAMVIQNPRYQVTQFGKPVTLSCSQTLNHNVMYWYQQKSSQAPKLLFHYYDKDFNNEADTPDNFQSRRPNTSFCFLDIRSPGLGDTAMYLCATGRGSQGVSDTQYFGPGTRLTVL.

The sample holds one count of this clonotype. The CDR3 does not end in the conserved phenylalanine or tryptophan, so this is likely a read error. This rearrangement joins TRBV6-1 to TRBJ2-2, with 9 bases that match TRBD1. Losses at the gene ends were 6 bases for V and 3 bases for J; bases not matched to a gene: 5. The CDR3 is made up of 15 amino acids. Germline V gives CDR1 MNHNS, CDR2 SASEGT. CDR3 protein: CASRFTGGDTGELFL. The CDR3 coding sequence is TGTGCCAGCAGGTTCACAGGGGGCGACACCGGGGAGCTGTTTTTA.

This clonotype showed up just a few times. The chain joins TRBV27 to TRBJ2-3; D remains unclear. The CDR3 runs to 14 residues. V lost 3 bases and J 0 bases, leaving 7 bases between the germline ends. Germline values: CDR1 MNHEY, CDR2 SMNVEV (reference sequence). CDR3 amino acids: CASSFLTSTDTQYF. The CDR3, as DNA: TGTGCCAGCAGTTTCCTAACGAGCACAGATACGCAGTATTTT.

The V and J genes are TRBV4-2 and TRBJ2-3; 8 bases match TRBD2. The V gene's germline CDR1 is LGHNA and CDR2 YNFKEQ. The CDR3 is made up of 14 amino acids. With V trimmed by 3 bases and J by 6 bases, 5 bases remained unmatched. CDR3 in DNA: TGTGCCAGCAGCCAGAGAGCGGGAGCCGATACGCAGTATTTT. Translating it yields CASSQRAGADTQYF.

CDR3 DNA sequence: TGTGCCAGCAGCCGCCTGGACTATTGGAGCGCAGATACGCAGTATTTT. It encodes CASSRLDYWSADTQYF. The genes are TRBV27 and TRBJ2-3; maybe TRBD2 (6 bases). V lost 6 bases and J lost 4, with 20 bases in between. The CDR3 extends over 16 amino acids. In germline, CDR1 is MNHEY, CDR2 SMNVEV (reference sequence).

The chain carries TRBV27 and TRBJ2-3; D gene ambiguous. The germline V and J ends were trimmed by 2 bases and 7 bases, with 10 bases remaining between them. This CDR3 is 13 amino acids long. Germline assignment: CDR1 MNHEY and CDR2 SMNVEV (reference sequence). CDR3 protein: CASSLVRRNTQYF. For the CDR3, the DNA is TGTGCCAGCAGTTTAGTTCGGCGTAATACGCAGTATTTT.